The text below deals with one T cell receptor beta chain. The data were taken from a study of blood T cell repertoires in COVID-19. About the research overall: In each case, the material was cDNA or gDNA derived from T cells, B-cell-depleted T cells, or PBMCs.

In the original analysis: Amplification of reference gene primers was used by the study to estimate nucleated cell counts. Sequencing used immunoSEQ multiplex PCR; TCRdb keeps in-frame clones, though not all of them. From that table come the V and J calls and clone size; the DNA was used to work out D and trimming. The table includes 170,000 or so clones, over 75% detected once. Trimming stripped 5 bases from V and 2 bases from J, with 23 bases between. The CDR3 extends over 18 amino acids. CDR1 SGHTA and CDR2 FQGNSA come from the germline V gene. Individuals aged about 18 to 89 years were recruited from around 22 US areas.

The chain joins TRBV7-2 to TRBJ2-3; D is possibly TRBD1 (6 bases). Sequenced: PBMCs or T cells enriched from blood (not recorded which). The source is a woman aged 18-29 years who had recovered from COVID-19. CDR3 sequence (DNA): TGTGCCAGCAGCCCAGGGGTCAATGCCAGGGGATTCACAGATACGCAGTATTTT. Its protein product is CASSPGVNARGFTDTQYF.